Below, one TCR beta chain is given with its context. Trimming took off 3 bases at V and 6 bases at J, with 6 bases between the two ends. Germline V gene data show CDR1 as LNHDA and CDR2 as SQIVND (reference sequence). The CDR3 loop spans 13 amino acids. Sequenced by immunoSEQ multiplex PCR; TCRdb stores in-frame clones only, minus some. Of over 35,000 clones listed, 85% to 90% are singletons. This sample was included in a study of blood T cell repertoires in COVID-19. This TCR was recovered from a man in his forties with COVID-19, enrolled during active disease. The sample was peripheral blood. The genes are TRBV19 and TRBJ1-6; D gene unclear. The CDR3 loop is CASSMSSNSPLHF. The CDR3 nucleotides are TGTGCCAGTAGTATGAGTAGTAATTCACCCCTCCACTTT.